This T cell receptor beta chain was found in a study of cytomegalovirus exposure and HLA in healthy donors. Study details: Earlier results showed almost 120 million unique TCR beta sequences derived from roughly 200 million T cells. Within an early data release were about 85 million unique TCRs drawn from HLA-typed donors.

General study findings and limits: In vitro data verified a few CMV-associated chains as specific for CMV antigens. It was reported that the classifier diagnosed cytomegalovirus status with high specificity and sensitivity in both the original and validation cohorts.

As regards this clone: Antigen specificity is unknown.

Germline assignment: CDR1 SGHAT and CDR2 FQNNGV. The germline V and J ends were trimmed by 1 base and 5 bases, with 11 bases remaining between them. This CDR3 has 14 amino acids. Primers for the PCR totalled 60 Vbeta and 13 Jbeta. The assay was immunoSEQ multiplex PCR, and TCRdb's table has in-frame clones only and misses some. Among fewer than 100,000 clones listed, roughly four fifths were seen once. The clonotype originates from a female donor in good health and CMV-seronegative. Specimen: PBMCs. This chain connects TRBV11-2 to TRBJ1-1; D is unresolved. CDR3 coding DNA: TGTGCCAGCAGCTTAGCATTCGGGATGACTGAAGCTTTCTTT. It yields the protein CASSLAFGMTEAFF. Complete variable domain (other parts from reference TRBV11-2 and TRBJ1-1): EAGVAQSPRYKIIEKRQSVAFWCNPISGHATLYWYQQILGQGPKLLIQFQNNGVVDDSQLPKDRFSAERLKGVDSTLKIQPAKLEDSAVYLCASSLAFGMTEAFFGQGTRLTVV.